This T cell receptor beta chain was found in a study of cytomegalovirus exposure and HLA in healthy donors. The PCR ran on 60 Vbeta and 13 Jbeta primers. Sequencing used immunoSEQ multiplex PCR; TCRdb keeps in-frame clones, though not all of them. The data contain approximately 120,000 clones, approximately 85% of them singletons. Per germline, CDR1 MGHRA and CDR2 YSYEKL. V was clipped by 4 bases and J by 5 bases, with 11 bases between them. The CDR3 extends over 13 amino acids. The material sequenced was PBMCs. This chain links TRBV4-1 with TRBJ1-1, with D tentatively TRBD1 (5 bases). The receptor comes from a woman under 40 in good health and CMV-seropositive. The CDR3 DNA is TGCGCCAGCAGCCTCCAACAGGTAACTGAAGCTTTCTTT. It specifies CASSLQQVTEAFF.